The 27 T cell receptor beta chains listed next were all sequenced from one sample in a study of T-cell memory formation after mild COVID-19. Via MiXCR, TCRdb re-called the 5' RACE reads, giving one row per CDR3 protein. The data contain fewer than 300,000 distinct CDR3 sequences, 16% of them seen just once; the ten biggest clones take up more than 20%. The specimen was PBMCs or a T cell subset sorted from them (not recorded which). All receptors derive from a man between 18 and 29 years old who had mild COVID-19 (a few samples of this study predate the infection). Cell type and time point are not known.

This clonotype was picked up a small number of times. The J gene is TRBJ2-2, the V gene TRBV5-1, with 7 bases lining up with TRBD2. V lost 3 bases and J lost 1; bases outside the gene matches: 3. The CDR3 is 15 amino acids. Per the germline V gene, CDR1 is SGHRS and CDR2 is YFSETQ. The CDR3 reads CASSSTSQNTGELFF. CDR3 DNA sequence: TGCGCCAGCAGCTCGACTAGCCAGAACACCGGGGAGCTGTTTTTT. Looking up the rest from reference TRBV5-1 and TRBJ2-2 gives the full variable domain: KAGVTQTPRYLIKTRGQQVTLSCSPISGHRSVSWYQQTPGQGLQFLFEYFSETQRNKGNFPGRFSGRQFSNSRSEMNVSTLELGDSALYLCASSSTSQNTGELFFGEGSRLTVL.

This chain joins TRBV29-1 and TRBJ2-5; 7 positions agree with TRBD1. V gave up 5 bases and J gave up 2 bases; unmatched junction bases: 2. CDR3 length equals 12 residues. Germline CDR1 reads SQVTM; CDR2 reads ANQGSEA. CDR3 in amino acids: CSVRGPQETQYF. The CDR3 DNA sequence: TGCAGCGTTAGGGGGCCTCAAGAGACCCAGTACTTC.

In its sample, this clonotype was seen a few times. This chain uses TRBV4-2 with TRBJ1-1; a possible D gene is TRBD1 (6 bases). CDR1 and CDR2 (germline): LGHNA, YNFKEQ. The CDR3 has 14 amino acids. Trimming took 0 bases from V and 6 from J, leaving 11 bases between them. The CDR3 region is CASSQDNRDPEAFF. CDR3 sequence (DNA): TGTGCCAGCAGCCAAGATAACAGGGACCCTGAAGCTTTCTTT.

The chain employs TRBV6-5 and TRBJ2-3; 10 bases are a match to TRBD1. V gave up 0 bases and J gave up 5 bases; unmatched junction bases: 8. The CDR3 has 17 residues. CDR1 MNHEY and CDR2 SVGAGI come from the germline V gene. CDR3 nucleotides: TGTGCCAGCAGTTACTCGCCCGGGACAGGGGCGAGAGATACGCAGTATTTT. Protein: CASSYSPGTGARDTQYF.

The V call is TRBV6-1, the J call TRBJ2-7; D call uncertain. V was cut by 6 bases and J by 6 bases, with 9 bases left in between. From germline, CDR1 is MNHNS and CDR2 SASEGT. The CDR3 covers 11 residues. The CDR3 loop reads CASSPRTEQYV. CDR3 nucleotide sequence: TGTGCCAGCAGCCCTCGGACCGAGCAGTACGTC.

The chain links TRBV20-1 to TRBJ2-7, with D possibly matching TRBD1 (5 bases). CDR1 DFQATT and CDR2 SNEGSKA come from the germline V gene (reference sequence). Trimming took off 0 bases at V and 4 bases at J, with 13 bases between the two ends. This CDR3 contains 14 residues. The CDR3 reads CSARDQGKGYEQYV. The CDR3 bases are TGCAGTGCTAGAGATCAGGGCAAGGGTTACGAGCAGTACGTC.

This clonotype was recorded a few times. The chain couples TRBV5-4 to TRBJ1-1, with 8 bases fitting TRBD1. V shed 3 bases, J shed 1 base, and the junction held 11 bases outside the gene matches. The CDR3 extends over 17 amino acids. Germline values: CDR1 SGHNT, CDR2 YYREEE (reference sequence). The CDR3 nucleotides read TGTGCCAGCAGCTCTGATCGGGACAGGAATTCGAACACTGAAGCTTTCTTT. Protein product: CASSSDRDRNSNTEAFF. The variable domain in full, completed from reference TRBV5-4 and TRBJ1-1, reads ETGVTQSPTHLIKTRGQQVTLRCSSQSGHNTVSWYQQALGQGPQFIFQYYREEENGRGNFPPRFSGLQFPNYSSELNVNALELDDSALYLCASSSDRDRNSNTEAFFGQGTRLTVV.

The chain couples TRBV18 to TRBJ1-3, with 7 bases lining up with TRBD1. The CDR3 loop spans 17 amino acids. Germline values: CDR1 KGHSH, CDR2 LQKENI. The V segment lost 3 bases and the J segment 0 bases; nucleotides outside the gene matches: 8. CDR3: CASSPSGGTASGNTIYF. The CDR3 bases are TGTGCCAGCTCACCCTCGGGGGGGACAGCCTCTGGAAACACCATATATTTT.

This clonotype was found a few times. The chain couples TRBV4-3 to TRBJ1-3, with D uncertain. The CDR3 length is 14 residues. V lost 1 base and J lost 4, with 8 bases in between. The germline gives CDR1 LGHNA, CDR2 YSLEER. The chain's CDR3 is CASSQVGGGNTIYF. In nucleotides, the CDR3 is TGCGCCAGCAGCCAAGTCGGAGGGGGAAACACCATATATTTT.

This chain links TRBV12-3 or TRBV12-4 with TRBJ2-5, with 7 bases identical to TRBD2. Losses at the gene ends were 6 bases for V and 5 bases for J; bases not matched to a gene: 9. The CDR3 is 14 residues long. The CDR3 sequence: CASSPGRGGETQYF. CDR3 in DNA: TGTGCCAGCAGCCCGGGGAGGGGAGGGGAGACCCAGTACTTC.

This clonotype was observed once. The CDR3 DNA is TGTGCCGCCCGTGGGGGGGCCACAGATACGCAGTATTTT. Its protein product is CAARGGATDTQYF. This sequence joins TRBV10-3 and TRBJ2-3, with a possible D match to TRBD2 (7 bases). Germline V gene data show CDR1 as ENHRY and CDR2 as SYGVKD. The V end was cut by 11 bases, the J end by 2 bases, with 14 bases between. The CDR3 totals 13 residues.

This clonotype was counted between two and nine times. The chain recombines TRBV4-1 with TRBJ2-1; 10 bases are a match to TRBD2. V shed 4 bases and J 6 bases; nucleotides not matched to a gene: 12. The CDR3 is 17 residues long. From germline, CDR1 is MGHRA and CDR2 YSYEKL. CDR3 nucleotides: TGCGCCAGCAGCCCATACTTAGCGGGGGGACGGGGCAATGAGCAGTTCTTC. Amino acid sequence: CASSPYLAGGRGNEQFF.

This clonotype was counted a few times. The chain joins TRBV7-9 to TRBJ2-2; 7 bases fit TRBD2. The CDR3 extends over 14 amino acids. Per the germline V gene, CDR1 is SEHNR and CDR2 is FQNEAQ (reference sequence). V lost 5 bases to trimming and J lost 6 bases; unmatched junction nucleotides: 6. CDR3 protein: CASSPREVAGELFF. CDR3 DNA sequence: TGTGCCAGCAGCCCCCGGGAGGTGGCCGGGGAGCTGTTTTTT.

This clonotype turned up a few times. The genes are TRBV6-5 and TRBJ1-6; no reliable D call. Germline V CDR1 and CDR2: MNHEY, SVGAGI. Trimming shortened V by 4 bases and J by 4 bases, and 17 bases separated the two germline ends. The CDR3 runs to 17 residues. The chain's CDR3 is CASSWSQLQAYNSPLHF. The CDR3, as DNA: TGTGCCAGCAGTTGGTCCCAACTCCAGGCTTATAATTCACCCCTCCACTTT.

This clonotype was seen at least ten times. The chain links TRBV5-1 to TRBJ2-7; 10 bases are shared with TRBD2. Germline V gene lookup returns CDR1 SGHRS and CDR2 YFSETQ. CDR3 length: 13 amino acids. V gave up 4 bases and J gave up 2 bases; unmatched junction bases: 0. The CDR3 sequence: CASSSGGAYEQYF. CDR3 nucleotides: TGCGCCAGCAGCAGCGGGGGGGCCTACGAGCAGTACTTC.

At least ten counts were recorded for this clonotype. The CDR3 sequence: CASSPTGLQETQYF. In nucleotides, the CDR3 is TGTGCCAGCAGTCCCACGGGACTCCAAGAGACCCAGTACTTC. The chain recombines TRBV7-3 with TRBJ2-5, with D maybe TRBD2 (6 bases). Germline CDR1 and CDR2: SGHTA and FQGTGA. The CDR3 contains 14 residues. V was pared by 6 bases and J by 1 base, with 12 bases between.

This clonotype has more than one count but fewer than ten. This rearrangement joins TRBV7-9 to TRBJ2-1; no reliable D call. Germline V gene lookup returns CDR1 SEHNR and CDR2 FQNEAQ (reference sequence). The CDR3 sequence is 15 residues long. V was pared by 5 bases and J by 3 bases, with 14 bases between. The CDR3 DNA follows: TGTGCCAGCAGCCAAGACTCCCCCCTCTACAATGAGCAGTTCTTC. Encoded protein: CASSQDSPLYNEQFF.

This clonotype was seen a handful of times. The chain links TRBV7-3 to TRBJ2-5, with 7 nucleotides matching TRBD1. This CDR3 has 14 residues. V was pared by 2 bases and J by 6 bases, with 6 bases of the junction left unmatched. Germline values: CDR1 SGHTA, CDR2 FQGTGA. CDR3 DNA: TGTGCCAGCAGCTTAGGGCAGGGGGAGAAGACCCAGTACTTC. Translation: CASSLGQGEKTQYF.

The gene calls are TRBV6-5 and TRBJ2-6, with a possible D match to TRBD2 (5 bases). V gave up 8 bases and J gave up 0 bases, with 5 bases separating them. The CDR3 length is 13 residues. CDR1 and CDR2 (germline): MNHEY, SVGAGI. The CDR3 protein is CASGSSGANVLTF. CDR3 bases: TGTGCCAGCGGGAGCTCTGGGGCCAACGTCCTGACTTTC.

The J gene is TRBJ2-1, the V gene TRBV7-9; TRBD2 aligns across 14 bases. Germline assignment: CDR1 SEHNR and CDR2 FQNEAQ (reference sequence). This CDR3 contains 15 residues. V trimming: 5 bases; J trimming: 8 bases; junction bases outside the gene matches: 5. CDR3 loop: CASSGTSGGLYEQFF. The CDR3 DNA reads as TGTGCCAGCAGCGGGACTAGCGGGGGATTATATGAGCAGTTCTTC.

This clonotype was counted at least ten times. The gene calls are TRBV7-2 and TRBJ2-7; D unclear. This CDR3 is 12 amino acids long. Per germline, CDR1 SGHTA and CDR2 FQGNSA. The V and J ends lost 5 bases and 0 bases respectively, with 5 bases between them. CDR3 nucleotide sequence: TGTGCCAGCAGCACGAGCTCCTACGAGCAGTACTTC. Protein sequence: CASSTSSYEQYF.

The J gene is TRBJ2-7, the V gene TRBV6-2 or TRBV6-3, with a possible D match to TRBD2 (5 bases). Per germline, CDR1 MNHEY and CDR2 SVGEGT. The V gene lost 5 bases and the J gene lost 5 bases, with 13 bases spanning the gap. This CDR3 has 13 residues. CDR3 bases: TGTGCCAGCAGTCCACCGCCGGGGAACGAGCAGTACGTC. The encoded protein is CASSPPPGNEQYV.

The genes are TRBV6-5 and TRBJ2-5; maybe TRBD2 (5 bases). V gave up 6 bases and J gave up 5 bases, with 13 bases separating them. The CDR3 contains 13 residues. Looked up from germline, CDR1 is MNHEY and CDR2 is SVGAGI. CDR3 in DNA: TGTGCCAGCAGCCGGGAACCCTGGGAGACCCAGTACTTC. Protein sequence: CASSREPWETQYF.

The rearrangement joins TRBV12-3 or TRBV12-4 to TRBJ1-3, with D unclear. The CDR3 extends over 14 amino acids. Trimming took 7 bases from V and 0 from J, leaving 10 bases between them. CDR3 in DNA: TGTGCCAGCACGAACCGGGCCTCTGGAAACACCATATATTTT. This translates into CASTNRASGNTIYF.

This clonotype has more than one count but fewer than ten. The gene calls are TRBV2 and TRBJ1-1; D gene unclear. The CDR3 runs to 16 residues. The V gene's germline CDR1 is SNHLY and CDR2 FYNNEI. V lost 9 bases and J 1 base, leaving 21 bases between the germline ends. The CDR3 DNA follows: TGTGCCAGAACTTCTACCCTCCGGGCCACGAACACTGAAGCTTTCTTT. Its protein product is CARTSTLRATNTEAFF. Together with reference TRBV2 and TRBJ1-1, the CDR3 gives the full variable domain: EPEVTQTPSHQVTQMGQEVILRCVPISNHLYFYWYRQILGQKVEFLVSFYNNEISEKSEIFDDQFSVERPDGSNFTLKIRSTKLEDSAMYFCARTSTLRATNTEAFFGQGTRLTVV.

The V and J genes are TRBV7-2 and TRBJ2-7; D remains ambiguous. CDR1 is SGHTA, CDR2 FQGNSA, per germline. There are 13 residues in the CDR3. Trimming pared 5 bases from V and 3 bases from J, leaving 11 bases between. The CDR3 is CASSLAKGYEQYV. Here the CDR3 DNA reads TGTGCCAGCAGCCTTGCGAAGGGCTACGAGCAGTACGTC.

The sample holds many counts of this clonotype. The genes are TRBV5-6 and TRBJ2-3; D not certain. Germline V gene lookup returns CDR1 SGHDT and CDR2 YYEEEE. The CDR3 has 15 residues. V was shortened by 2 bases and J by 3 bases, with 13 bases between the two germline ends. CDR3 residues: CASSFETLLTDTQYF. The CDR3 DNA follows: TGTGCCAGCAGCTTTGAGACACTACTTACAGATACGCAGTATTTT.